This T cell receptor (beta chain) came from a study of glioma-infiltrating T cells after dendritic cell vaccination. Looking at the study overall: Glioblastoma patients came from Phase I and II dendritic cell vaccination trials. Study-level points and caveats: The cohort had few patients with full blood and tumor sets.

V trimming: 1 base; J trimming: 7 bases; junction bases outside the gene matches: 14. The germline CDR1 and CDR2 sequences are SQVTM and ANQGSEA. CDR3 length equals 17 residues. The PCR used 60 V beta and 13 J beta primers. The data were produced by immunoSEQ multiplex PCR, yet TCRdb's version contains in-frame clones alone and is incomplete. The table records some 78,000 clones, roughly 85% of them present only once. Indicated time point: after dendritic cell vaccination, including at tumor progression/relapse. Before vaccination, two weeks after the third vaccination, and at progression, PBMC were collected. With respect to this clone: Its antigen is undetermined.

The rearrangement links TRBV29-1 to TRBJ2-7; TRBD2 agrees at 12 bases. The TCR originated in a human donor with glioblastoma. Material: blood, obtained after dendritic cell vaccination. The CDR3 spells CSVEGGEASGRAGEQYF. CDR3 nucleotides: TGCAGCGTTGAAGGGGGCGAGGCTAGCGGGAGGGCCGGTGAGCAGTACTTC.